A selection of T cell receptor beta chains follows, all from one sample in a study of blood T cell repertoires in COVID-19. Measured with immunoSEQ multiplex PCR; TCRdb has only the in-frame clones, and not every one. The table records some 190,000 clones, approximately 80% of them present only once. Sequenced material: peripheral blood. The receptor set was obtained from a woman aged 50 to 60 with acute or convalescent COVID-19. Both conserved end residues are part of each CDR3. D genes are given only for firm matches. Size is stated for part of the rows, as once, few or many counts, or as a class when the clone is expanded.

>TRBJ2-7|TRBV7-9|-|-
CASSLGRPPLEQYF
TGTGCCAGCAGCTTAGGGAGACCTCCGCTCGAGCAGTACTTC
>TRBJ2-3|TRBV10-3|TRBD2|-
CAIYAGQGGDTQYF
TGTGCCATCTACGCGGGGCAGGGAGGGGATACGCAGTATTTT
>TRBJ2-7|TRBV30|TRBD2|-
CAWSTQRGSYEQYF
TGTGCCTGGAGTACCCAGCGGGGGTCCTACGAGCAGTACTTC
>TRBJ1-1|TRBV14|-|-
CASSQETRAHF
TGTGCCAGCAGCCAAGAGACCAGGGCCCACTTT
>TRBJ2-1|TRBV24-1|-|-
CATSDFSEGRGSSYNEQFF
TGTGCCACCAGTGATTTCTCGGAGGGCCGCGGATCATCCTACAATGAGCAGTTCTTC
>TRBJ2-2|TRBV29-1|TRBD2|-
CSFYGTSGGLNTGELFF
TGCAGCTTCTACGGGACTAGCGGGGGCCTAAACACCGGGGAGCTGTTTTTT
>TRBJ1-5|TRBV7-9|TRBD1|-
CASSLTTGGGQPQHF
TGTGCCAGCAGCTTAACGACAGGGGGCGGCCAGCCCCAGCATTTT
>TRBJ1-4|TRBV2|TRBD1|-
CASIQGADEKLFF
TGTGCCAGCATTCAGGGGGCGGATGAAAAACTGTTTTTT
>TRBJ2-1|TRBV30|-|-
CAWRGVYNEQFF
TGTGCCTGGAGGGGAGTATACAATGAGCAGTTCTTC
>TRBJ2-6|TRBV19|-|-
CASSMGVNVLTF
TGTGCCAGCAGTATGGGCGTAAACGTCCTGACTTTC
>TRBJ2-7|TRBV21-1|-|-
CASSKNRAHYEQYF
TGTGCCAGCAGCAAGAACAGGGCCCACTACGAGCAGTACTTC
>TRBJ1-1|TRBV5-4|TRBD1|-
CASSLRTGGVAEAFF
TGTGCCAGCAGTCTGAGGACAGGGGGGGTTGCTGAAGCTTTCTTT
>TRBJ2-7|TRBV5-5|TRBD2|-
CASSWGLAGKYEQYF
TGTGCCAGCAGCTGGGGACTAGCGGGGAAGTACGAGCAGTACTTC
>TRBJ2-3|TRBV6-5|TRBD2|-
CASSMRGGPTDTQYF
TGTGCCAGCAGTATGCGGGGGGGCCCCACAGATACGCAGTATTTT
>TRBJ2-7|TRBV19|TRBD1|-
CASSAMGTVLYEQYF
TGTGCCAGTAGTGCCATGGGGACAGTCCTCTACGAGCAGTACTTC
>TRBJ1-2|TRBV6-1|-|-
CASSDETGGGYTF
TGTGCCAGCAGTGACGAGACAGGAGGCGGCTACACCTTC
>TRBJ2-1|TRBV2|TRBD2|-
CASTELAGGPMQQFF
TGTGCCAGCACGGAGCTAGCGGGTGGCCCCATGCAGCAGTTCTTC
>TRBJ1-3|TRBV9|-|-
CASSVRQVPGNTIYF
TGTGCCAGCAGCGTACGACAGGTCCCTGGAAACACCATATATTTT
>TRBJ2-1|TRBV12-5|-|-
CASGLGAYNEQFF
TGTGCTAGTGGTTTGGGAGCTTACAATGAGCAGTTCTTC
>TRBJ1-4|TRBV7-6|TRBD1|-
CASSLEDRIRNEKLFF
TGTGCCAGCAGCTTAGAGGACAGGATACGTAATGAAAAACTGTTTTTT
>TRBJ2-2|TRBV19|-|-
CASNPRDAKRDTGELFF
TGTGCCAGTAATCCCCGGGACGCAAAGCGGGACACCGGGGAGCTGTTTTTT
>TRBJ2-7|TRBV19|TRBD2|-
CASSLRTSDYEQYF
TGTGCCAGTAGTTTAAGGACTAGTGACTACGAGCAGTACTTC
>TRBJ1-5|TRBV19|-|-
CASSTTGDQGTQHF
TGTGCCAGTAGTACAACGGGGGACCAAGGTACCCAGCATTTT
>TRBJ2-3|TRBV28|-|-
CASSLFAGSGDTQYF
TGTGCCAGCAGTTTATTTGCGGGTTCGGGCGATACGCAGTATTTT
>TRBJ1-6|TRBV7-9|TRBD1|few
CASSLYQGGSPLHF
TGTGCCAGCAGCTTATATCAGGGGGGCTCACCCCTCCACTTT
>TRBJ1-5|TRBV2|-|few
CASSPQGQNNQPQHF
TGTGCCAGCAGTCCTCAGGGGCAAAACAATCAGCCCCAGCATTTT
>TRBJ2-1|TRBV5-1|TRBD1|once
CASSPDRARVNEQFF
TGCGCCAGCAGCCCGGACAGGGCGCGGGTCAATGAGCAGTTCTTC
>TRBJ2-2|TRBV9|-|-
CASSVDGAGELFF
TGTGCCAGCAGCGTAGACGGGGCCGGGGAGCTGTTTTTT
>TRBJ1-2|TRBV7-8|-|-
CASSLQENYGYTF
TGTGCCAGCAGCCTACAGGAGAACTATGGCTACACCTTC
>TRBJ2-1|TRBV27|TRBD1|-
CASRTGLNEQFF
TGTGCCAGCAGGACAGGGTTGAATGAGCAGTTCTTC
>TRBJ1-3|TRBV10-3|TRBD1|few
CAIRQQPGGEGSGNTIYF
TGTGCCATCAGGCAACAACCAGGGGGCGAAGGCTCTGGAAACACCATATATTTT
>TRBJ1-6|TRBV7-2|-|-
CASSLAGSSSVPLHF
TGTGCCAGCAGCTTAGCGGGTTCCTCAAGCGTCCCCCTCCACTTT
>TRBJ2-7|TRBV18|-|-
CASSLLGNEQYF
TGTGCCAGCTCACTTCTCGGGAACGAGCAGTACTTC
>TRBJ2-7|TRBV27|TRBD2|-
CASSLGGAWESEQYF
TGTGCCAGCAGTTTGGGAGGGGCGTGGGAGTCCGAGCAGTACTTC
>TRBJ2-7|TRBV30|-|-
CAWAEGLQDYEQYF
TGTGCCTGGGCCGAGGGACTCCAGGACTACGAGCAGTACTTC
>TRBJ2-1|TRBV18|TRBD1|-
CASSPSRGQYNEQFF
TGTGCCAGCTCACCAAGTAGGGGGCAGTACAATGAGCAGTTCTTC
>TRBJ1-6|TRBV23-1|TRBD1|-
CASSQWGGQGATSDNSPLHF
TGCGCCAGCAGTCAATGGGGGGGACAGGGGGCGACTTCAGATAATTCACCCCTCCACTTT
>TRBJ2-7|TRBV20-1|TRBD2|-
CSASPGSSGGYGEQYF
TGCAGTGCTAGTCCCGGATCTAGCGGGGGCTACGGCGAGCAGTACTTC
>TRBJ2-3|TRBV7-6|-|-
CASSQLGGGASDTQYF
TGTGCCAGCAGCCAACTGGGTGGGGGGGCCTCAGATACGCAGTATTTT
>TRBJ1-2|TRBV6-5|TRBD1|-
CASRDLGQGDGYTF
TGTGCCAGCAGGGACTTAGGACAGGGCGATGGCTACACCTTC
>TRBJ2-7|TRBV28|-|-
CASTNPPYEQYF
TGTGCCAGCACTAATCCCCCCTACGAGCAGTACTTC
>TRBJ1-5|TRBV30|-|-
CAWSAGQVDQPQHF
TGTGCCTGGAGTGCCGGCCAGGTCGATCAGCCCCAGCATTTT
>TRBJ2-2|TRBV6-6|TRBD2|-
CASSASGGLNTGELFF
TGTGCCAGCTCGGCTAGCGGGGGGCTTAACACCGGGGAGCTGTTTTTT
>TRBJ1-6|TRBV3-1/TRBV3-2|-|-
CASSQGQSESPLHF
TGTGCCAGCAGCCAAGGACAATCCGAATCACCCCTCCACTTT
>TRBJ2-7|TRBV5-1|TRBD1|-
CASRYTGTGQQYF
TGCGCCAGCAGATACACCGGGACAGGACAGCAGTACTTC
>TRBJ2-7|TRBV5-5|-|-
CASSQANYEQYF
TGTGCCAGCAGCCAGGCCAACTACGAGCAGTACTTC
>TRBJ2-1|TRBV6-2/TRBV6-3|TRBD2|-
CASSYSGGSSSYNEQFF
TGTGCCAGCAGTTACTCGGGGGGGTCTAGTTCCTACAATGAGCAGTTCTTC
>TRBJ2-7|TRBV19|-|-
CASSISHEQYF
TGTGCCAGTAGTATTAGCCACGAGCAGTACTTC